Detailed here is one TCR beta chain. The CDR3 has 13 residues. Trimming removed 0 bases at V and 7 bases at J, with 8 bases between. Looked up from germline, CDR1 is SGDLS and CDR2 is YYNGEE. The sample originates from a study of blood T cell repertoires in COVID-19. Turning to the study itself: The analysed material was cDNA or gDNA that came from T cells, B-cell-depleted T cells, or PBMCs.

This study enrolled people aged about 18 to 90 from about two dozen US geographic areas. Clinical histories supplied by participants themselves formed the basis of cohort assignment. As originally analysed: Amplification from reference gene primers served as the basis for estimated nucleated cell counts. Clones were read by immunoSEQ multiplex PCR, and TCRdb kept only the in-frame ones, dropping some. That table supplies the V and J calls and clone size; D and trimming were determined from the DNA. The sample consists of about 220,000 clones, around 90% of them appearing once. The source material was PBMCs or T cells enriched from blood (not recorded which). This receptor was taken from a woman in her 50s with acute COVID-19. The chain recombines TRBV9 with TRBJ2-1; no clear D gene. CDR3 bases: TGTGCCAGCAGCGTAGTCCTCACTAATGAGCAGTTCTTC. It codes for CASSVVLTNEQFF.